Listed below are T cell receptor beta chains from one sample, sequenced in a study of cytomegalovirus exposure and HLA in healthy donors. This table comes from immunoSEQ multiplex PCR, and its TCRdb copy is limited to in-frame clones, with some not included. The data contain around 90,000 clones, about 85% of them seen just once; the ten biggest clones take up 6.5% to 8.5%. The sequenced sample was PBMCs. Receptors were obtained from a man aged 35-49 years in good health and CMV-seropositive. Both conserved end residues are part of each CDR3. Each record gives: J gene, D gene, V gene, clone size, CDR3 DNA, CDR3 protein. A D gene is named only where the DNA matches it firmly. A row's size may be missing; if present it is once, few, many or a size class.

J: TRBJ2-2; D: .; V: TRBV6-1; size: few; DNA: TGTGCCAGCAGACCGACTAGTACCACCGGGGAGCTGTTTTTT; CDR3: CASRPTSTTGELFF
J: TRBJ1-5; D: TRBD1; V: TRBV28; size: .; DNA: TGTGCCAGCAGTAGGGGGACAGGGTTTCAGCCCCAGCATTTT; CDR3: CASSRGTGFQPQHF
J: TRBJ2-1; D: TRBD2; V: TRBV7-6; size: .; DNA: TGTGCCAGCAGCTTATTAAGCGGGATCAACAATGAGCAGTTCTTC; CDR3: CASSLLSGINNEQFF
J: TRBJ1-6; D: TRBD1; V: TRBV19; size: .; DNA: TGTGCCAGTAGTATCCAGGGGGTCTCACCCCTCCACTTT; CDR3: CASSIQGVSPLHF
J: TRBJ2-7; D: TRBD1; V: TRBV7-2; size: .; DNA: TGTGCCAGTTCGAGGGGGCGGACGTCCTACGAGCAGTACTTC; CDR3: CASSRGRTSYEQYF
J: TRBJ2-7; D: TRBD1; V: TRBV19; size: .; DNA: TGTGCCAGTAGTGATGGGACAGCTCCTTCCTACGAGCAGTACTTC; CDR3: CASSDGTAPSYEQYF
J: TRBJ2-3; D: .; V: TRBV5-4; size: .; DNA: TGTGCCAGCAGCCAGGTGGCAGGGTTTAGCACAGATACGCAGTATTTT; CDR3: CASSQVAGFSTDTQYF
J: TRBJ2-7; D: TRBD1; V: TRBV28; size: .; DNA: TGTGCCAGCAGCACCGGGACAGGGACCTACGAGCAGTACTTC; CDR3: CASSTGTGTYEQYF
J: TRBJ1-3; D: .; V: TRBV11-3; size: .; DNA: TGTGCCAGCAGCTCACCACAAAACACCATATATTTT; CDR3: CASSSPQNTIYF
J: TRBJ2-3; D: .; V: TRBV11-1; size: .; DNA: TGTGCCAGCGGAGACTTGATGCGCACAGATACGCAGTATTTT; CDR3: CASGDLMRTDTQYF
J: TRBJ1-3; D: .; V: TRBV6-5; size: .; DNA: TGTGCCAGCAGTTACCGGCAGGGTGGAAACACCATATATTTT; CDR3: CASSYRQGGNTIYF
J: TRBJ1-1; D: TRBD1; V: TRBV4-1; size: .; DNA: TGCGCCAGCAGCTTTCCCGGGACAGAGGGTGAAGCTTTCTTT; CDR3: CASSFPGTEGEAFF
J: TRBJ2-3; D: TRBD2; V: TRBV9; size: few; DNA: TGTGCCAGCAGCGTAGACCTAGCGGGGACAGATACGCAGTATTTT; CDR3: CASSVDLAGTDTQYF
J: TRBJ2-7; D: .; V: TRBV7-6; size: .; DNA: TGTGCCAGCAGCTTTTTCCGGGGTGGGCAGTACTTC; CDR3: CASSFFRGGQYF
J: TRBJ1-1; D: .; V: TRBV7-2; size: .; DNA: TGTGCCAGCAGCCCCCAGGACACGCGGGGCACTGAAGCTTTCTTT; CDR3: CASSPQDTRGTEAFF
J: TRBJ1-1; D: TRBD1; V: TRBV6-1; size: .; DNA: TGTGCCAGCACCCGGGACAGGGGGCAGAACACTGAAGCTTTCTTT; CDR3: CASTRDRGQNTEAFF